This T cell receptor (beta chain) was identified in a study of cytomegalovirus exposure and HLA in healthy donors. Study in general: Earlier sequencing of approximately 180 million T cells yielded around 100 million unique TCR beta sequences. Study-wide results and limits: The listing of roughly 160 TCR beta chains classed them as cytomegalovirus-associated. Among the most significant clusters, several appeared linked to common viral pathogens in a later analysis.

Germline CDR1 is SGDLS and CDR2 is YYNGEE. J was trimmed by 11 bases and V by 4 bases; bases with no gene match: 13. The CDR3 totals 14 residues. In the PCR, 60 Vbeta and 13 Jbeta primers were used. Generated by immunoSEQ multiplex PCR, the TCRdb table keeps only in-frame clones and is missing some. The sample consists of approximately 290,000 clones, 80% of them appearing once. As for this clone: Its antigen is unidentified.

The sequenced material came from PBMCs. This TCR was sampled from a girl aged 2 to 10 in good health and CMV-seronegative. The chain has TRBV9 and TRBJ1-1; TRBD1 matches 8 bases. For the CDR3, the DNA is TGTGCCAGCAGCCCCCTTACAGGGGGGTTTTTCGCTTTCTTT. It translates to CASSPLTGGFFAFF. The full variable domain, completed using reference TRBV9 and TRBJ1-1, is DSGVTQTPKHLITATGQRVTLRCSPRSGDLSVYWYQQSLDQGLQFLIQYYNGEERAKGNILERFSAQQFPDLHSELNLSSLELGDSALYFCASSPLTGGFFAFFGQGTRLTVV.